Sequencing of this T cell receptor (beta chain) was carried out in a study of blood T cell repertoires in COVID-19. The CDR3 has 11 amino acids. Trimming removed 5 bases at V and 6 bases at J, with 9 bases between. The germline CDR1 and CDR2 sequences are SQVTM and ANQGSEA. Libraries were prepared by immunoSEQ multiplex PCR; TCRdb keeps only in-frame clonotypes and omits some of them. The sample lists 100,000 to 140,000 clones; 88% were seen once. The TCR originated in a man aged 50-60 years with active or convalescent COVID-19. The specimen sequenced was peripheral blood. V gene TRBV29-1 combines with J gene TRBJ2-3; no clear D. CDR3 in amino acids: CSVKMGDTQYF. For the CDR3, the DNA is TGCAGCGTTAAGATGGGCGATACGCAGTATTTT.